A selection of T cell receptor beta chains follows, all from one sample in a study of blood T cell repertoires in COVID-19. Profiling relied on immunoSEQ multiplex PCR, and the TCRdb table lists in-frame clones only, not all of them. The sample has 80,000 to 95,000 clones; 81% are singletons. The sample comprised peripheral blood. Receptor source: a man older than 75 with active or convalescent COVID-19. Both conserved end residues are part of each CDR3. The order of the fields is clone size, J gene, D gene, V gene, CDR3 DNA, CDR3 protein. The D gene is left open where the match is weak. A row's size may be missing; if present it is once, few, many or a size class.

>few|TRBJ1-4|TRBD1|TRBV25-1
TGTGCCAGCAGGGACGACAGGGGCGGCGATGAAAAACTGTTTTTT
CASRDDRGGDEKLFF
>-|TRBJ2-3|-|TRBV7-9
TGTGCCAGCAGCCCCCCGGGAGATACGCAGTATTTT
CASSPPGDTQYF
>-|TRBJ1-1|-|TRBV6-5
TGTGCCAGCAGTTACTACGGGACAAGGAACACTGAAGCTTTCTTT
CASSYYGTRNTEAFF
>-|TRBJ1-3|TRBD1|TRBV4-1
TGCGCCAGCCGACGGATATTGTCAGGGGGCTCTGGAAACACCATATATTTT
CASRRILSGGSGNTIYF
>-|TRBJ1-5|-|TRBV6-2/TRBV6-3
TGTGCCAGCAGCCCCCACAGGGTTGGAGAGCCCCAGCATTTT
CASSPHRVGEPQHF
>-|TRBJ2-7|-|TRBV12-3/TRBV12-4
TGTGCCAGCAGTTTAGGGCAGGGTCACGAGCAGTACTTC
CASSLGQGHEQYF
>-|TRBJ2-1|TRBD2|TRBV6-2/TRBV6-3
TGTGCCAGCAGTTACCGACTAGCGGGAAGCTCCTACAATGAGCAGTTCTTC
CASSYRLAGSSYNEQFF
>-|TRBJ1-2|-|TRBV2
TGTGCCAGCAGACCCCTCAGGTCCGGCAACTATGGCTACACCTTC
CASRPLRSGNYGYTF
>-|TRBJ1-2|-|TRBV9
TGTGCCAGCAGCGACGCCTCGGGCTATGGCTACACCTTC
CASSDASGYGYTF
>-|TRBJ1-1|-|TRBV2
TGTGCCAGCAGAGAGGACCGGCCGGGGAGTGAAGCTTTCTTT
CASREDRPGSEAFF
>-|TRBJ1-6|TRBD1|TRBV19
TGTGCCAGTAGTGAACAGGGGGAATTCACCCCCCTCCACTTT
CASSEQGEFTPLHF